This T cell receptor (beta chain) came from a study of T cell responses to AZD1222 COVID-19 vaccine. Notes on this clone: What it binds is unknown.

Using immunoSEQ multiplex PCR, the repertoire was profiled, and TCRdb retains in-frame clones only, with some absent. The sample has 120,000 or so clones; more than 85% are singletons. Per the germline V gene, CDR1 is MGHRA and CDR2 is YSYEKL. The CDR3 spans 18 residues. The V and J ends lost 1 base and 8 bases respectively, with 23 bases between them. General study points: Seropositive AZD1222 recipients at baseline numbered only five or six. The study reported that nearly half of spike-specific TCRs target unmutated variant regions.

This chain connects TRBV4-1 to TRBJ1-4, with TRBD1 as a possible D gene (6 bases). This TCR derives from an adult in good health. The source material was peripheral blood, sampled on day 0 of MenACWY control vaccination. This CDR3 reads CASSQVSTGTPSGEKLFF. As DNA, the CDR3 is TGCGCCAGCAGCCAAGTTAGTACAGGGACGCCGTCGGGAGAAAAACTGTTTTTT.